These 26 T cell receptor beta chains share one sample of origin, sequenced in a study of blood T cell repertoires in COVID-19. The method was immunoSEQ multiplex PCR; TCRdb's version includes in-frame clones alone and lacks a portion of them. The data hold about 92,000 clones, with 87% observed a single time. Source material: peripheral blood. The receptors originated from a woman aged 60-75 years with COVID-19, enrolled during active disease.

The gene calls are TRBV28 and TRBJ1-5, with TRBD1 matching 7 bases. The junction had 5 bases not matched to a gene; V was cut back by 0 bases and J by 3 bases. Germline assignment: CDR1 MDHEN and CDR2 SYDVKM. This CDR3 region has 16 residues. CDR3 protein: CASSLWTGRSNQPQHF. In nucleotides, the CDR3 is TGTGCCAGCAGTTTATGGACAGGGAGGTCCAATCAGCCCCAGCATTTT.

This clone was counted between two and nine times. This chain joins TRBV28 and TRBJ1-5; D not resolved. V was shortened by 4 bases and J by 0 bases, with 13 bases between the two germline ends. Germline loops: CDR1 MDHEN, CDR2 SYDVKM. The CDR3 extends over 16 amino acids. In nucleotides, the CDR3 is TGTGCCAGCAGTTCTCCAGGAGGATTTAGCAATCAGCCCCAGCATTTT. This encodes CASSSPGGFSNQPQHF.

The CDR3 here is CASSPGQGMEAFF. As DNA, the CDR3 is TGTGCCAGCAGCCCTGGACAGGGGATGGAAGCTTTCTTT. The chain combines TRBV4-2 with TRBJ1-1; 9 nucleotides align to TRBD1. The junction had 5 bases not matched to a gene; V was cut back by 4 bases and J by 8 bases. The CDR3 extends over 13 amino acids. CDR1 is LGHNA and CDR2 is YNFKEQ in the germline V gene.

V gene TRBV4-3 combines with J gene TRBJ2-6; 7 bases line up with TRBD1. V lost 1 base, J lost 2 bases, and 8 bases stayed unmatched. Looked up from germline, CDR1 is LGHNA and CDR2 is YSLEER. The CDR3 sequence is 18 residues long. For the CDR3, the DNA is TGCGCCAGCAGCCAAGGACAGGGCGTCTCCCCTGGGGCCAACGTCCTGACTTTC. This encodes CASSQGQGVSPGANVLTF.

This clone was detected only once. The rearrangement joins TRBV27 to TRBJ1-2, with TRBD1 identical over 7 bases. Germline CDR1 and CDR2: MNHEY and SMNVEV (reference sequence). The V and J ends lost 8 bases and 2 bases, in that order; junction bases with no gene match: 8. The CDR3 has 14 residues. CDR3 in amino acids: CASSEGGQNYGYTF. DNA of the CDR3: TGTGCCAGCTCCGAAGGGGGACAGAACTATGGCTACACCTTC.

This CDR3 is CASSLAHGVQETQYF. CDR3 bases: TGCGCCAGCAGCTTGGCCCACGGGGTACAAGAGACCCAGTACTTC. The rearrangement uses TRBV5-1 and TRBJ2-5; D may be TRBD2 (5 bases). CDR1 is SGHRS, CDR2 YFSETQ, per germline. CDR3 length: 15 amino acids. V dropped 0 bases and J dropped 2 bases, with 11 bases sitting between them.

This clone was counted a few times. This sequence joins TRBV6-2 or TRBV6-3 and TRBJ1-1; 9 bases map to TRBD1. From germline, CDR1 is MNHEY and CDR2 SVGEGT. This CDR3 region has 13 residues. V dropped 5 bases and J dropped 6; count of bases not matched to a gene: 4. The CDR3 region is CASSGTGRPEAFF. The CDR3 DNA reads TGTGCCAGCAGTGGGACAGGGAGACCTGAAGCTTTCTTT.

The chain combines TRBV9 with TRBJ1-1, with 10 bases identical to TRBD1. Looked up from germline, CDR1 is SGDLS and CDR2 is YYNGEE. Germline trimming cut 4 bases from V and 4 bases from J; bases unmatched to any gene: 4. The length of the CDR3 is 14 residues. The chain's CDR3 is CASSRTGGFTEAFF. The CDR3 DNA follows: TGTGCCAGCAGCCGGACAGGGGGATTCACTGAAGCTTTCTTT.

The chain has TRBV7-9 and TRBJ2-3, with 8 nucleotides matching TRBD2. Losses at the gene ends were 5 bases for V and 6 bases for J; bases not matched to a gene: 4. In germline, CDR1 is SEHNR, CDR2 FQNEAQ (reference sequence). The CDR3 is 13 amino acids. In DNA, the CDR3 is TGTGCCAGCAGCCCGCCGGGGGGGGATACGCAGTATTTT. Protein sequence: CASSPPGGDTQYF. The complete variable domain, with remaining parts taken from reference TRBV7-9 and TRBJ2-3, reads DTGVSQNPRHKITKRGQNVTFRCDPISEHNRLYWYRQTLGQGPEFLTYFQNEAQLEKSRLLSDRFSAERPKGSFSTLEIQRTEQGDSAMYLCASSPPGGDTQYFGPGTRLTVL.

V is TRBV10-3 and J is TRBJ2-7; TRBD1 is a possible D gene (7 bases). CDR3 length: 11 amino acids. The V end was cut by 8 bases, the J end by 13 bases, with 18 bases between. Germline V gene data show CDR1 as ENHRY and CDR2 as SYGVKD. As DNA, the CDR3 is TGTGCCATCGGAACCAGGGGGGCTCACTACTTC. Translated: CAIGTRGAHYF.

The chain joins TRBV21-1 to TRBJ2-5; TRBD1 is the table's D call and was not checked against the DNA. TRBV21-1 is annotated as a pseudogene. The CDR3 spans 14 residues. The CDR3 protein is CASSKDRVSETQYF. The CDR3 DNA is TGTGCCAGCAGCAAGGACAGGGTATCAGAGACCCAGTACTTC.

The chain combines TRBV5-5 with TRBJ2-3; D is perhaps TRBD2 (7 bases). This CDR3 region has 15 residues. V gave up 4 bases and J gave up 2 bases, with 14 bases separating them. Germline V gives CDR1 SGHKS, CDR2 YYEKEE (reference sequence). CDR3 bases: TGTGCCAGCAGCCCCCCCCGGGGGGCCACAGATACGCAGTATTTT. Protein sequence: CASSPPRGATDTQYF.

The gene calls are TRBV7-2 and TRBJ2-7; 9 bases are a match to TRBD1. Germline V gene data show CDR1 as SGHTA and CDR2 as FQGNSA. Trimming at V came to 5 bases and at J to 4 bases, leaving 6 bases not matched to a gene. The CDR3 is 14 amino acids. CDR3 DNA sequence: TGTGCCAGCAGCACCGGGACAGGGAATTACGAGCAGTACTTC. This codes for CASSTGTGNYEQYF.

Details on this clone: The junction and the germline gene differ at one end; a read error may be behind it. This CDR3 reads CASSNRDRWNF. Written as DNA, the CDR3 is TGTGCCAGCAGTAACCGGGACAGGTGGAATTTT. The J gene is TRBJ1-4, the V gene TRBV6-6; TRBD1 matches 8 bases. The CDR3 has 11 residues. Germline V gene sequence: CDR1 MNHNY, CDR2 SVGAGI (reference sequence).

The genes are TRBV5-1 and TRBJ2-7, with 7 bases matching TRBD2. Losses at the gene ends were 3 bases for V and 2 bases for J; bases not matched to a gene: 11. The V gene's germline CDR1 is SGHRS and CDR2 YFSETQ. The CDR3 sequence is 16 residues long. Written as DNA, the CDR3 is TGCGCCAGCAGCTGGGGCGCCGGGGGGTCACCCTACGAGCAGTACTTC. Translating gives CASSWGAGGSPYEQYF.

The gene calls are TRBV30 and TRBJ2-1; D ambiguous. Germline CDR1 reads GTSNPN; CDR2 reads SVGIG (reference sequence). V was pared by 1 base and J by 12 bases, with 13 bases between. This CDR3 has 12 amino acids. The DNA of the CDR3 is TGTGCCTGGAGTGCTCGTGGCTTTGGGCAGTTCTTC. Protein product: CAWSARGFGQFF.

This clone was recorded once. Written as DNA, the CDR3 is TGTGCCAGCAGCTCGGGGGGAGGCACAGATACGCAGTATTTT. Its translation: CASSSGGGTDTQYF. The V and J genes are TRBV7-3 and TRBJ2-3; 7 nucleotides match TRBD2. Germline loops: CDR1 SGHTA, CDR2 FQGTGA. The CDR3 extends over 14 amino acids. J lost 1 base, V lost 4 bases, and 2 bases had no gene match.

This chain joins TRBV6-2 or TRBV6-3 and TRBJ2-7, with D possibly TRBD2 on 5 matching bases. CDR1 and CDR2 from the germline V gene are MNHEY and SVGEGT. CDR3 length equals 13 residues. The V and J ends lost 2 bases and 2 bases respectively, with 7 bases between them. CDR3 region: CASSYKRTYEQYF. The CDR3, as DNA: TGTGCCAGCAGTTACAAGCGGACCTACGAGCAGTACTTC.

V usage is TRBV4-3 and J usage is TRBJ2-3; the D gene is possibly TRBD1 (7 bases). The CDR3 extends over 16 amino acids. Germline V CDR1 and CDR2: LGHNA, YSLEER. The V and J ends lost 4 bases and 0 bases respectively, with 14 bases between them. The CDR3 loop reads CASSRHAGQSTDTQYF. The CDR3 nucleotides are TGCGCCAGCAGCCGGCATGCGGGACAGAGCACAGATACGCAGTATTTT.

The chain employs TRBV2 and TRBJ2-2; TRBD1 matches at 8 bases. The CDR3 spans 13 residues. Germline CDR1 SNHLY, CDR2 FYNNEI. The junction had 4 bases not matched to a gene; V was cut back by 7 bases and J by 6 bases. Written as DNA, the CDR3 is TGTGCCAGCATCCAGGGGGCTGCCGGGGAGCTGTTTTTT. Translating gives CASIQGAAGELFF.

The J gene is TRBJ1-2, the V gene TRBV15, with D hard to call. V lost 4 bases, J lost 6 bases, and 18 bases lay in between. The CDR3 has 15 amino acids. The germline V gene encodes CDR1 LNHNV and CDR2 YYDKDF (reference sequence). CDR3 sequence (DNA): TGTGCCACCAGCAATGGACGGGGTCCCGTTAATGGCTACACCTTC. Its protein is CATSNGRGPVNGYTF.

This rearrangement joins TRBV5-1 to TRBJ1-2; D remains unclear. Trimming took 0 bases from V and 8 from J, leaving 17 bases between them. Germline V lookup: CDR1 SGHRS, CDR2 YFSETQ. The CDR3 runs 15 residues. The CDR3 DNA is TGCGCCAGCAGCTTGGTTGGAGGTTTATTCGTCGGCTACACCTTC. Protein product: CASSLVGGLFVGYTF.

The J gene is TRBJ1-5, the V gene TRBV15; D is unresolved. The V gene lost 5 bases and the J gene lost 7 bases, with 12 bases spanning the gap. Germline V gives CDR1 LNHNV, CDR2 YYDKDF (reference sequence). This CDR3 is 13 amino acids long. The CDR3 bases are TGTGCCACCAGCGGACTACTAGGGCAGCCCCAGCATTTT. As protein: CATSGLLGQPQHF. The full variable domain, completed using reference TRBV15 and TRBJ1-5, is DAMVIQNPRYQVTQFGKPVTLSCSQTLNHNVMYWYQQKSSQAPKLLFHYYDKDFNNEADTPDNFQSRRPNTSFCFLDIRSPGLGDTAMYLCATSGLLGQPQHFGDGTRLSIL.

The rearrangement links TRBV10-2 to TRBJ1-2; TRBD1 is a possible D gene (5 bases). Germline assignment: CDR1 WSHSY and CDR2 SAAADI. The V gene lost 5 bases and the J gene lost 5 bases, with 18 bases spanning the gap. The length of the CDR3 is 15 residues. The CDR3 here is CASSNSGGYQYGYTF. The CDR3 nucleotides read TGCGCCAGCAGTAACTCGGGGGGGTACCAATATGGCTACACCTTC.

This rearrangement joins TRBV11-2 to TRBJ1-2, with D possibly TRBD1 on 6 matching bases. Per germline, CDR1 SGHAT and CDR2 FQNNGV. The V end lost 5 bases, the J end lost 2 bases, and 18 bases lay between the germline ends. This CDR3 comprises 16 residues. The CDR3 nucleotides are TGTGCCAGCAGCAGGGGGGGGACTGAGAACAACTATGGCTACACCTTC. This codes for CASSRGGTENNYGYTF.

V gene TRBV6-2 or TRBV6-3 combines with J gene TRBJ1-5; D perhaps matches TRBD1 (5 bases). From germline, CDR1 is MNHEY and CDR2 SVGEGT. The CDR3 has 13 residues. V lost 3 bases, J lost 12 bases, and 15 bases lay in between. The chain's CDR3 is CASSYWGGDFQHF. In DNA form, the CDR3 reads TGTGCCAGCAGTTATTGGGGAGGGGACTTCCAGCATTTT.